Listed below are T cell receptor beta chains from one sample, sequenced in a study of CD8+ T cells in alopecia areata. This table comes from immunoSEQ multiplex PCR, and its TCRdb copy is limited to in-frame clones, with some not included. The sample lists 90,000 to 150,000 clones, 53% seen once, with about 0.5% in the top ten. Material: CD4+ T cells sorted from blood, obtained at week 4, from a patient treated with tofacitinib. These receptors originate from a human donor with alopecia areata. CDR3s include the opening cysteine and the closing phenylalanine or tryptophan. The D gene is left open where the match is weak. Only part of the rows carry a size: once, few, many, or a class if the clone is expanded.

d_call	v_call	j_call	clone_size	cdr3_nt	cdr3_aa
TRBD1	TRBV7-9	TRBJ1-3	few	TGTGCCAGCAGCCCGACAGGGAACACCATATATTTT	CASSPTGNTIYF
NA	TRBV7-9	TRBJ2-6	NA	TGTGCCAGCAGCTTAACTAGGGGGGCCTCTGGGGCCAACGTCCTGACTTTC	CASSLTRGASGANVLTF
TRBD1	TRBV7-9	TRBJ1-5	NA	TGTGCCAGCAGCTTACAGGGGGCTGGCAATCAGCCCCAGCATTTT	CASSLQGAGNQPQHF
NA	TRBV18	TRBJ2-5	NA	TGTGCCAGCTCACCACGGGGTGTGGAGACCCAGTACTTC	CASSPRGVETQYF
NA	TRBV7-2	TRBJ2-3	NA	TGTGCCAGCAGCTTAGTAGGCCCAGATACGCAGTATTTT	CASSLVGPDTQYF
NA	TRBV6-5	TRBJ2-1	NA	TGTGCCAGCAGTCGGGGCTACAATGAGCAGTTCTTC	CASSRGYNEQFF
NA	TRBV7-9	TRBJ2-3	few	TGTGCCAGCAGCTCAGGACAGTTTGTTAGCACAGATACGCAGTATTTT	CASSSGQFVSTDTQYF
NA	TRBV5-1	TRBJ1-4	NA	TGCGCCAGCAGCACCCCAACTAATGAAAAACTGTTTTTT	CASSTPTNEKLFF
NA	TRBV29-1	TRBJ1-2	NA	TGCAGCGTTGAATTGGGGCTCGGCTATGGCTACACCTTC	CSVELGLGYGYTF
TRBD1	TRBV30	TRBJ1-2	once	TGTGCCTGGAGAGGGGGCGCGGGTTATGGCTACACCTTC	CAWRGGAGYGYTF
NA	TRBV30	TRBJ2-2	once	TGTGCCTGGATACGTGGGGCGAACACCGGGGAGCTGTTTTTT	CAWIRGANTGELFF
NA	TRBV7-8	TRBJ1-1	NA	TGTGCCAGCAGCTTATTCGGACGGACTTCTCCGCTGAACACTGAAGCTTTCTTT	CASSLFGRTSPLNTEAFF
NA	TRBV30	TRBJ1-4	few	TGTGCCTGGAGTGTACCGGGGGGCAATGAAAAACTGTTTTTT	CAWSVPGGNEKLFF
TRBD1	TRBV7-9	TRBJ1-1	few	TGTGCCAGCCGAACAGGGGCGCGATTCACTGAAGCTTTCTTT	CASRTGARFTEAFF
TRBD1	TRBV2	TRBJ1-5	few	TGTGCCAGCAGTAACAGGGGAGGTCAGCCCCAGCATTTT	CASSNRGGQPQHF
NA	TRBV5-4	TRBJ1-6	NA	TGTGCCAGCAGCGCCCAAGAGAATTCACCCCTCCACTTT	CASSAQENSPLHF
NA	TRBV29-1	TRBJ2-5	few	TGCAGCGTTGCCTCATTAGAGACCCAGTACTTC	CSVASLETQYF
NA	TRBV14	TRBJ2-7	NA	TGTGCCAGCAGTCGCGCTCAGGGGAAAGGCCACGAGCAGTACTTC	CASSRAQGKGHEQYF
NA	TRBV5-1	TRBJ2-7	NA	TGCGCCAGCAGCTTGGACGGGGGCCTGTCCTACGAGCAGTACTTC	CASSLDGGLSYEQYF
TRBD1	TRBV18	TRBJ1-2	NA	TGTGCCAGCTCACTACAGGACAGGTCTGGCTACACCTTC	CASSLQDRSGYTF
NA	TRBV5-6	TRBJ1-4	NA	TGTGCCAGCAGCTTAGGACCGCCCGCAACTAATGAAAAACTGTTTTTT	CASSLGPPATNEKLFF
TRBD1	TRBV25-1	TRBJ1-6	NA	TGTGCCAGCAACGCGGGGGCCAGACAGGGTCCTTCACCCCTCCACTTT	CASNAGARQGPSPLHF
NA	TRBV7-9	TRBJ2-7	few	TGTGCCAGCAGCTTAGAATTACCGGAGCAGTACTTC	CASSLELPEQYF